This TCR beta chain comes out of a study of tumor and adjacent non-tumor tissue in lung cancer (dated by TCRdb to 2016 to 2018). About the investigation overall: By cancer type, the cohort comprised approximately twelve adenocarcinoma patients, a couple of squamous cell carcinoma patients and 1 small cell lung cancer patient. The study compared bulk TCRbeta repertoires between lung tumor tissue and matched distant non-tumor lung tissue from 15 lung cancer patients. Sequencing generated a total of 120 million or so productive TCRbeta reads, averaging about 4.2 million reads per sample. TCRbeta CDR3 sequencing was performed on 25 to 35 paired specimens, with one tumor sample and one normal lung sample collected per patient. The approximately 15 patients were aged about 30 to 80 years, included about 10 men and 5 women, and had TNM stage I to III disease.

RNA was extracted from bulk unsorted tissue and checked for quality with a NanoDrop ND-1000 and an Agilent 2100. All donors had newly diagnosed lung cancer, had not received prior chemotherapy, and were admitted for thoracic surgery in China between August and November 2014. The study excluded patients who had received radiotherapy or chemotherapy before or who had another cancer at the same time. Pieces of surgical tissue measuring about 1-2.1 cm3 were kept in RNAlater solution and stored at -80 degrees C until use. About this clonotype: Its antigen target is currently unknown. No DNA is shown, since the ends of the CDR3 on it are uncertain; the CDR3 is the one TCRdb lists.

The investigation overall reported the following: Younger patients had significantly higher TCR diversity, and higher tumor TCR diversity was associated with shorter overall and disease-free survival. Only about 15 patients were in the cohort, and the authors stated that larger samples and more detailed clinical data are needed. The top 100 clones made up a significantly larger cumulative share of the repertoire in normal lung than in tumor tissue. Peripheral blood was not sequenced, so blood TCRbeta repertoires in these lung cancer patients were not examined. Tumor tissue showed significantly greater TCR diversity (inverse Simpson) than normal lung tissue (roughly 430 vs 170, P = 0.0075, Mann-Whitney U test). Neither the sequencing platform nor unique molecular identifiers are mentioned in the methods.

The library relied on multiplex PCR. TCRdb records Illumina HiSeq 2500 as the sequencer. TCRbeta libraries were constructed through three rounds of nested PCR with primers (Table S4) according to protocols modified from ARM-PCR. Before sequencing, PCR products of 200-500 bp were excised from the gel and purified with the QIAquick gel extraction kit. In the source study's methods: Trimmomatic was used to clean the reads, FLASH merged the cleaned reads into complete CDR3 sequences, and MiTCR assigned the sequences to V(D)J germline segments. VDJtools was used to compute clonal diversity as the inverse Simpson's index. In-frame sequences without a premature stop codon were defined as productive reads. In TCRdb, the public reads were trimmed at Q25 with fastp and aligned with MiXCR, with productive beta chains retained. Rows with a matching CDR3 protein are joined into one entry that keeps the most common DNA and genes. These V and J calls rely on TCRdb rather than the paper's analysis. In this sample the table shows tens of thousands of distinct CDR3 sequences, less than 75% of which occur a single time. The top ten hold roughly 18% of the sample.

This clonotype was sampled from a man aged 55 to 70 with non-small cell lung cancer. Sequenced sample: lung tumor tissue.

This receptor has the CDR3 CASILGGAGADVLTF. The receptor chain draws on TRBV6-5 and TRBJ2-6; the DNA was not compared with TRBD1, the D call given in the table. The germline V gene supplies CDR1 MNHEY and CDR2 SVGAGI. Counted from cysteine to phenylalanine, this CDR3 has 15 amino acids.